The T cell receptor beta chain described here comes from a study of T cells after posttransplantation cyclophosphamide. On this clone itself: No antigen is known for it.

The study, taken as a whole, reports: Blood and skin or GI T cell repertoires showed limited TRB overlap. Recipient CMV seropositivity and CMV reactivation strongly tracked TRB clonality. Later blood repertoires were often dominated by clones from the donor CD8+ memory compartment.

This CDR3 has 14 residues. Germline values: CDR1 SQVTM, CDR2 ANQGSEA. Between the trimmed V and J ends, which lost 0 bases and 0 bases, there was a span of 8 bases. The assay was immunoSEQ multiplex PCR, and TCRdb's table has in-frame clones only and misses some. The sample includes 15,000 to 20,000 clones, roughly four fifths of them seen just once. Treatment was busulfan-fludarabine conditioning, a marrow graft, and cyclophosphamide on days +3 and +4. This TCR came from a female patient aged 40 to 55 who received an allogeneic stem cell transplant from a related donor, was CMV-positive, and had no GVHD. Some T cells may be provided by the graft donor. This specimen was CD8+ T cells sorted from PBMCs, taken roughly 250 weeks after a stem cell transplant with posttransplant cyclophosphamide. The chain carries TRBV29-1 and TRBJ1-1; no clear D. The CDR3 nucleotides are TGCAGCGTTGAAGAACGGCGGGTGAACACTGAAGCTTTCTTT. It specifies CSVEERRVNTEAFF.